This T cell receptor beta chain emerged from a study of beta chain features in type 1 diabetes. Points from the study as a whole: cDNA-based sequencing might over-represent cells highly expressing TCR. The influence of HLA type on TCRB rearrangement stayed undetermined. There was a moderate but significant shortening of TCRB CDR3s in all four CD4+ subsets of Type 1 diabetes patients.

Via the markers CD45RO/CCR7/CD25/CD127/CD95/CD27, stem cell-like memory, regulatory, central memory and naive CD4+ cells were sorted. The V gene's germline CDR1 is SGHAT and CDR2 FQNNGV. Trimming left V 5 bases short and J 1 base short, with 2 bases between. The CDR3 runs 11 residues. Comments on this clone: The target antigen is unknown.

Of the isolated RNA, all was reverse transcribed, and so the sequenced material was expressed TCRB transcripts. The assay was immunoSEQ multiplex PCR, and TCRdb's table has in-frame clones only and misses some. The table has some 240,000 clones, about a tenth seen once; the top ten hold 1% to 1.5%. Material for sequencing was central memory CD4+ T cells from blood. The sequence was collected from a man aged 18 to 30 in good health. V and J are TRBV11-2 and TRBJ1-2; D gene unclear. The CDR3 DNA sequence: TGTGCCAGCAGCATTAACTATGGCTACACCTTC. Its translation: CASSINYGYTF.